This is a list of T cell receptor beta chains from one sample in a study of T cell changes during pregnancy in multiple sclerosis. Produced via immunoSEQ multiplex PCR; TCRdb's table is partial and in-frame only. The sample lists about 84,000 clones, approximately 93% occurring once. This material consisted of peripheral blood, taken in the second trimester of pregnancy. The receptors originated from a female donor in good health, enrolled as a control in a pregnancy study. The CDR3 runs from the conserved cysteine through the conserved F or W. A D gene is named only where the DNA matches it firmly. Size is stated for part of the rows, as once, few or many counts, or as a class when the clone is expanded.

D: TRBD1
V: TRBV2
size: once
J: TRBJ2-7
CDR3: CASSDEGAVGEQYF

D: -
V: TRBV4-1
size: -
J: TRBJ1-5
CDR3: CASSGSGAGNQPQHF

D: TRBD1
V: TRBV27
size: -
J: TRBJ2-3
CDR3: CASREMAGTALDTQYF

D: TRBD1
V: TRBV28
size: -
J: TRBJ2-7
CDR3: CASRSGGQGLYEQYF

D: -
V: TRBV25-1
size: few
J: TRBJ1-1
CDR3: CASSEYKGRGELNTEAFF

D: -
V: TRBV30
size: once
J: TRBJ1-1
CDR3: CAWSPGRAAEAFF

D: -
V: TRBV11-3
size: -
J: TRBJ2-3
CDR3: CASSFSSGDSDTQYF

D: TRBD1
V: TRBV19
size: -
J: TRBJ2-1
CDR3: CASGDRGDEQFF

D: TRBD1
V: TRBV28
size: once
J: TRBJ1-5
CDR3: CASSPGQNNQPQHF

D: -
V: TRBV9
size: -
J: TRBJ2-1
CDR3: CASSPHPGGSSYNEQFF

D: TRBD2
V: TRBV6-1
size: -
J: TRBJ2-3
CDR3: CASSGVLAGGPDTQYF

D: TRBD1
V: TRBV6-6
size: -
J: TRBJ2-2
CDR3: CASHPRTGGSTGELFF

D: -
V: TRBV19
size: -
J: TRBJ2-3
CDR3: CASRRGLTAPAHPSTDTQYF

D: -
V: TRBV13
size: -
J: TRBJ2-7
CDR3: CASSLGGGQSSYEQYF

D: -
V: TRBV5-6
size: -
J: TRBJ2-1
CDR3: CASSLGAPIFREQFF

D: TRBD1
V: TRBV28
size: once
J: TRBJ2-5
CDR3: CASSLWTGTGTQETQYF

D: -
V: TRBV14
size: once
J: TRBJ2-2
CDR3: CASTWGTKNTGELFF

D: -
V: TRBV28
size: -
J: TRBJ1-1
CDR3: CASSLVNLNTEAFF

D: -
V: TRBV19
size: -
J: TRBJ2-1
CDR3: CASSIGPGLNEQFF

D: TRBD2
V: TRBV5-4
size: -
J: TRBJ2-1
CDR3: CASRTGTSGSNEQFF

D: TRBD2
V: TRBV4-1
size: -
J: TRBJ2-5
CDR3: CASSQAGATSVGETQYF

D: -
V: TRBV19
size: -
J: TRBJ2-1
CDR3: CASSTSGLNEQFF

D: -
V: TRBV9
size: once
J: TRBJ2-3
CDR3: CASSVGAPASTDTQYF

D: -
V: TRBV11-2
size: -
J: TRBJ2-3
CDR3: CASSSLSDTQYF

D: -
V: TRBV5-1
size: -
J: TRBJ1-1
CDR3: CASSLDSIIMNTEAFF

D: TRBD1
V: TRBV7-6
size: -
J: TRBJ2-1
CDR3: CASSLLQGAVYNEQFF

D: -
V: TRBV25-1
size: -
J: TRBJ2-2
CDR3: CASSEGGTGLFGELFF

D: TRBD2
V: TRBV27
size: once
J: TRBJ2-1
CDR3: CASSSNSGRGYNEQFF

D: -
V: TRBV5-1
size: -
J: TRBJ2-7
CDR3: CASSQPGATYEQYF

D: TRBD1
V: TRBV5-1
size: -
J: TRBJ2-7
CDR3: CASSLDRGIMNDEQYF

D: TRBD1
V: TRBV5-8
size: -
J: TRBJ1-1
CDR3: CASSSTGARGMNTEAFF